Listed below are T cell receptor beta chains from one sample, sequenced in a study of identical twins. TCRdb reprocessed the 5' RACE reads via MiXCR and lists one record per CDR3 protein. Of roughly 250,000 distinct CDR3 sequences in the sample, 5.5% to 8% were seen once. A further study also used this sample, focusing on yellow fever vaccine responses in identical twins.

Sample: memory (CD45RO+) T cells sorted from blood. All receptors derive from a woman aged 18-29 years in good health. Each CDR3 is given with its conserved first and last residue. A D gene is named only where the DNA matches it firmly. Clone size is stated in some rows and not others, as once, few, many or a class when expanded.

d_gene	v_gene	abundance	j_gene	CDR3nt	CDR3aa
TRBD2	TRBV4-1	many	TRBJ2-7	TGCGCCAGCAGCCCTCCCCTGGGACTAGCGGGATTCGAGCAGTACTTC	CASSPPLGLAGFEQYF
-	TRBV27	few	TRBJ1-5	TGTGCCAGCAGTTTACGGAGCCCTAGCAATCAGCCCCAGCATTTT	CASSLRSPSNQPQHF
-	TRBV5-5	many	TRBJ2-5	TGTGCCAGCAGCTTGGCTGGGACACCAGAGACCCAGTACTTC	CASSLAGTPETQYF
-	TRBV6-2/TRBV6-3	-	TRBJ2-3	TGTGCCTGCAAGAACTTATCAGATACGCAGTATTTT	CACKNLSDTQYF
TRBD1	TRBV6-2/TRBV6-3	-	TRBJ2-7	TGTGCCAGCAGTCAAACAGGGGTCCTCGCCGAGCAGTACTTC	CASSQTGVLAEQYF
TRBD2	TRBV6-1	few	TRBJ2-7	TGTGCCAGCAGTGACCTTAGCGGGAGTGGCAACGAGCAGTACTTC	CASSDLSGSGNEQYF
-	TRBV12-3/TRBV12-4	few	TRBJ1-2	TGTGCCAGCAGTTACCGTCCCTACTATGGCTACACCTTC	CASSYRPYYGYTF
TRBD1	TRBV24-1	many	TRBJ2-1	TGTGCCACCAGTGATTCTGGACAGGGGGAACGCAATGAGCAGTTCTTC	CATSDSGQGERNEQFF
-	TRBV7-8	many	TRBJ2-1	TGTGCCAGCAGCCTCGGGACAAACTCCTACAATGAGCAGTTCTTC	CASSLGTNSYNEQFF
-	TRBV12-3/TRBV12-4	many	TRBJ2-3	TGTGCCAGCAGTTTGTCAGGGGACACAGATACGCAGTATTTT	CASSLSGDTDTQYF
TRBD1	TRBV15	many	TRBJ1-2	TGTGCCACCAGCAGAGATACCTCCCAGAGGGGGCGAGGCTACACCTTC	CATSRDTSQRGRGYTF
-	TRBV12-3/TRBV12-4	many	TRBJ1-1	TGTGCCAGCAGTTTGTACGACCCGACGAAACCTGAAGCTTTCTTT	CASSLYDPTKPEAFF
TRBD1	TRBV7-6	once	TRBJ2-7	TGTGCCAGCAGCTTAGAGGGGGCCCTCTCCTACGAGCAGTACTTC	CASSLEGALSYEQYF
-	TRBV12-3/TRBV12-4	many	TRBJ2-1	TGTGCCAGCAGTTTTATTGGACAACCCTACAATGAGCAGTTCTTC	CASSFIGQPYNEQFF
TRBD1	TRBV6-1	-	TRBJ2-2	TGTGCCAGCTATAACAGGGGGCAAAACACCGGGGAGCTGTTTTTT	CASYNRGQNTGELFF
-	TRBV14	-	TRBJ2-1	TGTGCCAGCAGCCAAGGGGGGATGGGGAATGAGCAGTTCTTC	CASSQGGMGNEQFF
-	TRBV6-2/TRBV6-3	many	TRBJ2-5	TGTGCCAGCAGCAGAGGGACGGCCTCAATACAAGAGACCCAGTACTTC	CASSRGTASIQETQYF
TRBD2	TRBV20-1	few	TRBJ2-3	TGCTGTGCTAGTAGAGCGGGAGGCGAGGGCGGCACAGGTACGCAGTATTTT	CCASRAGGEGGTGTQYF
-	TRBV27	few	TRBJ2-3	TGTGCCAGCAGTTTTTGGGGTAGGGCAGATACGCAGTATTTT	CASSFWGRADTQYF
-	TRBV4-1	-	TRBJ2-1	TGCGCCAGCAGCCAAACAGGGAACTACAATGAGCAGTTCTTC	CASSQTGNYNEQFF
TRBD1	TRBV20-1	-	TRBJ1-4	TGCTGTGCTACCCCCCTTGGACAGGGGGCATCGGAAAAACTGTTTTTT	CCATPLGQGASEKLFF
-	TRBV5-1	many	TRBJ2-5	TGCGCCAGCAGCCTGGGGGAGTTCCAAGAGACCCAGTACTTC	CASSLGEFQETQYF
-	TRBV2	-	TRBJ1-1	TGTGCCAGCAGAGTTCGGGAGATGAACACTGAAGCTTTCTTT	CASRVREMNTEAFF
-	TRBV20-1	many	TRBJ1-2	TGCAGTGCTCCCCCTCCCGGCCTGTATGGCTACACCTTC	CSAPPPGLYGYTF
TRBD1	TRBV12-5	-	TRBJ2-6	TGTGCTAGTGGTCCCCGGACAGGGTTGGGCTCTGGGGCCAACGTCCTGACTTTC	CASGPRTGLGSGANVLTF
-	TRBV10-3	-	TRBJ2-3	TGTGCCATCCACGGGACGGAAAGAGCAGATACGCAGTATTTT	CAIHGTERADTQYF
-	TRBV11-3	few	TRBJ2-2	TGTGCCAGCAGCCCGACCTCGCCCGGGGAGCTGTTTTTT	CASSPTSPGELFF
TRBD1	TRBV9	many	TRBJ2-1	TGTGCCAGCAGCGCAAGGGACAGGCCTTACAATGAGCAGTTCTTC	CASSARDRPYNEQFF
TRBD2	TRBV6-5	few	TRBJ2-1	TGTGCCAGCAGTTTTAACCTAGCGGCCCAGTTGGGTGAGCAGTTCTTC	CASSFNLAAQLGEQFF
-	TRBV2	few	TRBJ2-5	TGTGCCAGCACCCTCGGGATTACACAAGAGACCCAGTACTTC	CASTLGITQETQYF
-	TRBV6-1	-	TRBJ2-1	TGTGCCAGCAGTGATTTTAGCGGCAGGACTAATGAGCAGTTCTTC	CASSDFSGRTNEQFF
TRBD2	TRBV4-2	-	TRBJ2-7	TGTGCCAGCAGCCAAGGGCCTAGCGGGAGTTCCTACGAGCAGTACTTC	CASSQGPSGSSYEQYF